Following are 8 T cell receptor beta chains from one sample sequenced in a study of cytomegalovirus exposure and HLA in healthy donors. Use of 60 Vbeta and 13 Jbeta primers characterized the PCR. The protocol was immunoSEQ multiplex PCR, while the TCRdb copy is restricted to in-frame clones and leaves out a portion. The sample has some 120,000 clones; roughly four fifths are singletons. The sample comprised PBMCs. The receptors here all came from a woman in her fifties or sixties in good health and CMV-seropositive.

In DNA form, the CDR3 reads TGTGCCAGCAGCTTCGGGACAGGGGGCCCAGATACGCAGTATTTT. It yields the protein CASSFGTGGPDTQYF. This chain connects TRBV5-8 to TRBJ2-3, with TRBD1 matching over 12 bases. Trimming removed 2 bases from V and 4 bases from J; junction bases left unmatched: 2. Per the germline V gene, CDR1 is SGHTS and CDR2 is YDEGEE. CDR3 length: 15 residues.

The chain combines TRBV9 with TRBJ2-2; 8 bases agree with TRBD1. CDR3 length: 16 residues. Germline values: CDR1 SGDLS, CDR2 YYNGEE. The V segment lost 6 bases and the J segment 0 bases; nucleotides outside the gene matches: 7. DNA of the CDR3: TGTGCCAGCACCCAGGGGGCAGGCGCGAACACCGGGGAGCTGTTTTTT. As protein: CASTQGAGANTGELFF.

V and J are TRBV6-5 and TRBJ2-7, with D possibly TRBD1 on 6 matching bases. Germline CDR1 and CDR2: MNHEY and SVGAGI. V lost 5 bases and J lost 0, with 11 bases in between. The CDR3 consists of 14 residues. The CDR3 DNA follows: TGTGCCAGCAGTAAGGGACACAACTCCTACGAGCAGTACTTC. It specifies CASSKGHNSYEQYF.

This clone appeared a few times. Its ends do not fully match the called genes, so a read error is possible. The rearrangement links TRBV4-1 to TRBJ2-5, with D maybe TRBD2 (6 bases). This CDR3 has 16 residues. Germline V gene lookup returns CDR1 MGHRA and CDR2 YSYEKL. CDR3 loop: CASSQVSQGLTETQYF. DNA for the CDR3: TGTGCCAGCAGCCAAGTCTCCCAGGGACTTACAGAGACCCAGTACTTC.

The chain's CDR3 is CASSSGGHKITDTQYF. CDR3 bases: TGTGCCAGCAGTTCTGGGGGCCATAAAATCACAGATACGCAGTATTTT. The chain recombines TRBV6-5 with TRBJ2-3, with D possibly TRBD1 on 6 matching bases. The ends were cut back, 4 bases at V and 2 bases at J, with 16 bases in the middle. The CDR3 runs to 16 residues. The germline gives CDR1 MNHEY, CDR2 SVGAGI.

The rearrangement uses TRBV18 and TRBJ1-6; D is perhaps TRBD1 (5 bases). The V end lost 4 bases, the J end lost 3 bases, and 19 bases lay between the germline ends. In germline, CDR1 is KGHSH, CDR2 LQKENI. The CDR3 covers 18 residues. The CDR3 sequence: CASSLRDTAGDYNSPLHF. In nucleotides, the CDR3 is TGTGCCAGCTCACTCAGGGATACCGCCGGCGACTATAATTCACCCCTCCACTTT.

The CDR3 here is CASSQSQAGNTIYF. The CDR3 DNA follows: TGTGCCAGCAGCCAGTCCCAGGCTGGAAACACCATATATTTT. The chain couples TRBV6-6 to TRBJ1-3, with no clear D. The V end lost 6 bases, the J end lost 2 bases, and 11 bases lay between the germline ends. This CDR3 comprises 14 residues. Germline assignment: CDR1 MNHNY and CDR2 SVGAGI (reference sequence).

The V and J genes are TRBV6-1 and TRBJ1-3, with no clear D. The CDR3 spans 12 residues. Trimming cost V 4 bases and J 4 bases, with 5 bases left between them. Germline V gives CDR1 MNHNS, CDR2 SASEGT. The CDR3 DNA reads TGTGCCAGCAGTGGCACAGGAAACACCATATATTTT. Translation: CASSGTGNTIYF.